This TCR beta chain comes out of a study of identical twins. One entry per CDR3 protein results from TCRdb running MiXCR on the 5' RACE reads. Of 500,000 to 600,000 distinct CDR3 sequences in the sample, roughly a fifth are singletons; the top ten hold around 0.91%. Losses at the gene ends were 5 bases for V and 8 bases for J; bases not matched to a gene: 16. The CDR3 is 16 residues long. Germline V gene sequence: CDR1 WNHNN, CDR2 SYGVQD (reference sequence). This clonotype occurred a few times. The same sample was also used in a study of T cells expressing NK-cell markers.

The chain has TRBV10-1 and TRBJ2-3; 7 bases line up with TRBD2. This TCR came from a woman younger than 35 in good health. Sequencing was done on a sample of CD4+ T cells sorted from blood. The CDR3, as DNA: TGCGCCAGCAGTTCAGTTCTAGCGGAGGGTACGGCTACGCAGTATTTT. Its translation: CASSSVLAEGTATQYF.